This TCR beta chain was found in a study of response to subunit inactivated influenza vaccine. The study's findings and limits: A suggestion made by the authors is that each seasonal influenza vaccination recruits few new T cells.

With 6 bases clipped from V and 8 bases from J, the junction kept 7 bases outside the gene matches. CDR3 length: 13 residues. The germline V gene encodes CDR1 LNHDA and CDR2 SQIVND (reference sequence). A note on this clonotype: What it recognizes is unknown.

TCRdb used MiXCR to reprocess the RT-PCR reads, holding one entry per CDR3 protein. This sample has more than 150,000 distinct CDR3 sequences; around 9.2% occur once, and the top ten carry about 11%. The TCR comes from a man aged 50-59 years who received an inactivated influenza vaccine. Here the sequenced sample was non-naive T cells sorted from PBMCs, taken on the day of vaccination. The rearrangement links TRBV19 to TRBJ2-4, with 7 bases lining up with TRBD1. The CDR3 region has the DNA TGTGCCAGTAGGAGACAGGGAGATGACATTCAGTACTTC. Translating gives CASRRQGDDIQYF.